This entry lists 24 T cell receptor beta chains sequenced from one sample in a study of graft-versus-host responses after intestinal transplantation. Assay used: immunoSEQ multiplex PCR; TCRdb lists only in-frame clones, some missing. The sample holds about 51,000 clones, 80% to 90% seen once. Their antigens are not known. Sequenced material: unstimulated CD4+ T cells sorted from spleen or lymph node cells, taken before transplant. These receptors came from a human donor who was the organ donor for an intestinal transplant.

V and J are TRBV2 and TRBJ2-7, with D unresolved. Germline V gene sequence: CDR1 SNHLY, CDR2 FYNNEI. The CDR3 runs to 12 residues. V gave up 7 bases and J gave up 4 bases, with 11 bases separating them. CDR3 in amino acids: CASTLLSYEQYF. CDR3 sequence (DNA): TGTGCCAGCACCCTCCTCTCTTACGAGCAGTACTTC. Using reference TRBV2 and TRBJ2-7 for the parts outside the CDR3, the full variable domain is EPEVTQTPSHQVTQMGQEVILRCVPISNHLYFYWYRQILGQKVEFLVSFYNNEISEKSEIFDDQFSVERPDGSNFTLKIRSTKLEDSAMYFCASTLLSYEQYFGPGTRLTVT.

V and J are TRBV28 and TRBJ1-2, with D possibly TRBD1 on 6 matching bases. The germline CDR1 and CDR2 sequences are MDHEN and SYDVKM. V lost 3 bases and J lost 2, with 13 bases in between. The CDR3 has 15 amino acids. The CDR3 spells CASSLIRGSNYGYTF. As DNA, the CDR3 is TGTGCCAGCAGTTTGATAAGGGGGTCGAACTATGGCTACACCTTC.

The chain employs TRBV28 and TRBJ1-1; 9 nucleotides align to TRBD1. After removal of 5 bases from V and 1 base from J, the junction contained 11 bases not matched to a gene. Germline CDR1 is MDHEN and CDR2 is SYDVKM. CDR3 length equals 17 residues. The CDR3 sequence: CASSISQGAGQNTEAFF. The CDR3 DNA follows: TGTGCCAGCAGTATATCACAGGGGGCCGGCCAGAACACTGAAGCTTTCTTT.

This clone was recorded once. V is TRBV28 and J is TRBJ2-5; 8 positions match TRBD1. The J call is doubtful: the DNA matches TRBJ2-7 better. Germline loops: CDR1 MDHEN, CDR2 SYDVKM. The CDR3 runs to 14 residues. The DNA for the CDR3 is TGTGCCAGCAGTATCTCCCAGGGGGCGAGCGAGCAGTACTTC. It translates to CASSISQGASEQYF.

The chain combines TRBV30 with TRBJ2-2, with D unresolved. This CDR3 contains 15 residues. Germline loops: CDR1 GTSNPN, CDR2 SVGIG (reference sequence). The germline V and J ends were trimmed by 0 bases and 3 bases, with 11 bases remaining between them. The CDR3 sequence: CAWSVSLRYTGELFF. The CDR3 region has the DNA TGTGCCTGGAGTGTCTCGTTGAGGTACACCGGGGAGCTGTTTTTT.

The V call is TRBV18, the J call TRBJ2-7; 7 positions match TRBD1. Per germline, CDR1 KGHSH and CDR2 LQKENI. The CDR3 totals 13 residues. The V gene end was trimmed by 3 bases and the J gene end by 5 bases; junction bases not matched to a gene: 4. The CDR3 reads CASSPTGQDEQYF. CDR3 sequence (DNA): TGTGCCAGCTCACCGACAGGGCAAGACGAGCAGTACTTC.

This clone occurred once. This chain uses TRBV29-1 with TRBJ2-3; tentatively, D is TRBD2 (6 bases). In germline, CDR1 is SQVTM, CDR2 ANQGSEA. CDR3 length: 14 residues. The germline V and J ends were trimmed by 3 bases and 3 bases, with 13 bases remaining between them. CDR3 region: CSVDLGAGTDTQYF. The CDR3 nucleotides are TGCAGCGTTGATTTGGGAGCGGGTACAGATACGCAGTATTTT.

This clone appeared a single time. The rearrangement uses TRBV21-1 and TRBJ2-3; the table gives TRBD2 as D, unverified against the DNA. TRBV21-1 is a pseudogene. CDR3 length: 16 amino acids. CDR3: CASSKEQRVSTDTQYF. The CDR3 nucleotides read TGTGCCAGCAGCAAAGAGCAGCGGGTTAGCACAGATACGCAGTATTTT.

The chain combines TRBV19 with TRBJ2-7; TRBD1 matches at 9 bases. V dropped 2 bases and J dropped 3; count of bases not matched to a gene: 5. Germline lookup yields CDR1 LNHDA and CDR2 SQIVND (reference sequence). The CDR3 has 15 residues. The CDR3 loop reads CASSITGQGSYEQYF. Written as DNA, the CDR3 is TGTGCCAGTAGTATAACGGGACAGGGCAGCTACGAGCAGTACTTC.

The rearrangement links TRBV2 to TRBJ2-7, with D uncertain. The CDR3 covers 11 residues. V was cut by 3 bases and J by 3 bases, with 3 bases left in between. The germline V gene encodes CDR1 SNHLY and CDR2 FYNNEI. The CDR3: CASSDYYEQYF. Written as DNA, the CDR3 is TGTGCCAGCAGTGACTACTACGAGCAGTACTTC.

The table lists this clone with a few counts. The chain has TRBV4-3 and TRBJ1-2, with 7 nucleotides matching TRBD1. Germline V lookup: CDR1 LGHNA, CDR2 YSLEER. V was clipped by 3 bases and J by 6 bases; unmatched bases: 4. The CDR3 has 13 residues. The CDR3 spells CASSHQTGDGYTF. CDR3 nucleotides: TGCGCCAGCAGCCACCAAACAGGGGATGGCTACACCTTC.

The genes are TRBV12-1 and TRBJ2-3; the table names TRBD2, a call not compared with the DNA. TRBV12-1 is a recognized pseudogene. This CDR3 spans 16 amino acids. The CDR3 bases are TGTGCCAGCAGCGCTCCGGGACTAGCGGGAAGAGATACGCAGTATTTT. This codes for CASSAPGLAGRDTQYF.

This rearrangement joins TRBV2 to TRBJ2-1; 14 bases are a match to TRBD2. Germline values: CDR1 SNHLY, CDR2 FYNNEI. The CDR3 contains 15 residues. The V and J ends lost 8 bases and 7 bases, in that order; junction bases with no gene match: 7. The CDR3 protein is CASGGTSGRGNEQFF. The CDR3 DNA sequence: TGTGCCAGCGGCGGGACTAGCGGGAGAGGGAATGAGCAGTTCTTC.

The J gene is TRBJ2-5, the V gene TRBV30; 8 bases are a match to TRBD2. CDR1 and CDR2 from the germline V gene are GTSNPN and SVGIG (reference sequence). The CDR3 totals 12 residues. J gave up 6 bases and V 2 bases, and 2 bases lay outside the gene matches. The CDR3 DNA follows: TGTGCCTGGAGTCGGGGGGGTCAGACCCAGTACTTC. Translation: CAWSRGGQTQYF.

The chain joins TRBV4-2 to TRBJ2-1; TRBD2 aligns across 8 bases. Germline CDR1 and CDR2: LGHNA and YNFKEQ. The CDR3 is 17 amino acids. With 1 base clipped from V and 4 bases from J, the junction kept 9 bases outside the gene matches. The CDR3 DNA follows: TGTGCCAGCAGCCAAGTAAGACTAACGGGAGGGTACAATGAGCAGTTCTTC. Residues: CASSQVRLTGGYNEQFF.

This chain connects TRBV28 to TRBJ2-3, with TRBD1 matching over 8 bases. The CDR3 covers 16 residues. V shed 6 bases, J shed 3 bases, and the junction held 11 bases outside the gene matches. Germline V gene lookup returns CDR1 MDHEN and CDR2 SYDVKM. CDR3 bases: TGTGCCAGCAGGTACAACGACAGGGGTTCGACAGATACGCAGTATTTT. As protein: CASRYNDRGSTDTQYF.

The chain is built from TRBV27 and TRBJ2-4; 9 bases line up with TRBD2. After removal of 0 bases from V and 7 bases from J, the junction contained 10 bases not matched to a gene. There are 17 residues in the CDR3. Per the germline V gene, CDR1 is MNHEY and CDR2 is SMNVEV (reference sequence). The DNA for the CDR3 is TGTGCCAGCAGTTTATCGAGGGCTAGCGGGGTCTGGAACATTCAGTACTTC. This encodes CASSLSRASGVWNIQYF.

The chain combines TRBV11-2 with TRBJ2-5, with a tentative D call TRBD1 (5 bases). The CDR3 runs 15 residues. V lost 1 base, J lost 4 bases, and 13 bases lay in between. Per germline, CDR1 SGHAT and CDR2 FQNNGV. The CDR3 nucleotides read TGTGCCAGCAGCTTAGGGGCAGGGATGGCAGAGACCCAGTACTTC. Translating gives CASSLGAGMAETQYF.

The chain links TRBV5-4 to TRBJ2-1; TRBD2 aligns across 15 bases. The CDR3 runs 18 residues. V lost 1 base to trimming and J lost 1 base; unmatched junction nucleotides: 3. CDR1 is SGHNT and CDR2 is YYREEE in the germline V gene (reference sequence). CDR3 loop: CASSLWTSGRASYNEQFF. The CDR3 coding sequence is TGTGCCAGCAGCTTGTGGACTAGCGGGAGGGCTTCCTACAATGAGCAGTTCTTC.

The chain employs TRBV9 and TRBJ2-1; perhaps TRBD2 as D (6 bases). Trimming left V 4 bases short and J 8 bases short, with 19 bases between. The CDR3 covers 15 residues. Germline V gene data show CDR1 as SGDLS and CDR2 as YYNGEE. The CDR3 reads CASSPYSGREDEQFF. The CDR3 nucleotides are TGTGCCAGCAGCCCCTACTCCGGGAGAGAAGATGAGCAGTTCTTC.

V and J are TRBV28 and TRBJ1-1; TRBD1 agrees at 8 bases. Germline CDR1 and CDR2: MDHEN and SYDVKM. This CDR3 has 12 residues. The ends lost 6 bases at V and 4 bases at J; junction bases unmatched: 1. CDR3 region: CASSQGATEAFF. CDR3 nucleotides: TGTGCCAGCAGCCAGGGGGCCACTGAAGCTTTCTTT. The full variable domain, in which reference TRBV28 and TRBJ1-1 provide the parts outside the CDR3, is DVKVTQSSRYLVKRTGEKVFLECVQDMDHENMFWYRQDPGLGLRLIYFSYDVKMKEKGDIPEGYSVSREKKERFSLILESASTNQTSMYLCASSQGATEAFFGQGTRLTVV.

A single count supports this clone. The rearrangement joins TRBV7-3 to TRBJ1-2, with 7 bases that match TRBD1. The CDR3 length is 15 residues. Germline lookup yields CDR1 SGHTA and CDR2 FQGTGA. V gave up 5 bases and J gave up 7 bases; unmatched junction bases: 13. The CDR3 loop is CASSPPSGGVGGYTF. The CDR3 nucleotides are TGTGCCAGCAGCCCCCCTTCAGGGGGAGTAGGTGGCTACACCTTC.

This sequence joins TRBV28 and TRBJ2-1; 8 bases match TRBD2. The V and J ends lost 6 bases and 0 bases, in that order; junction bases with no gene match: 16. The CDR3 has 19 residues. The germline gives CDR1 MDHEN, CDR2 SYDVKM. The CDR3 here is CASRPGGLAGRSSYNEQFF. The CDR3 DNA reads as TGTGCCAGCAGGCCGGGGGGTCTAGCGGGCCGAAGCTCCTACAATGAGCAGTTCTTC.

The V call is TRBV11-2, the J call TRBJ2-4; TRBD1 matches 10 bases. This CDR3 is built from 14 residues. CDR1 SGHAT and CDR2 FQNNGV come from the germline V gene. Trimming took 5 bases from V and 6 from J; bases not matched to a gene: 4. CDR3 coding DNA: TGTGCCAGCAGCCCGCGGACAGGGGGAAACATTCAGTACTTC. Its translation is CASSPRTGGNIQYF.